A single sample is the source of the 7 T cell receptor beta chains below, sequenced in a study of blood T cell repertoires in COVID-19. Libraries were prepared by immunoSEQ multiplex PCR; TCRdb keeps only in-frame clonotypes and omits some of them. Of approximately 260,000 clones in the sample, approximately 83% were seen once. The sequencing input was peripheral blood. These receptors all stem from an older woman with acute or convalescent COVID-19.

The V call is TRBV7-2, the J call TRBJ1-5; D unclear. This CDR3 region has 14 residues. Trimming removed 6 bases from V and 6 bases from J, with 15 bases in between. CDR1 and CDR2 (germline): SGHTA, FQGNSA. CDR3 residues: CASSFDQRGQPQHF. CDR3 DNA: TGTGCCAGCAGTTTCGACCAACGAGGTCAGCCCCAGCATTTT.

The chain links TRBV7-2 to TRBJ1-3; D call uncertain. This CDR3 region has 15 residues. V gave up 5 bases and J gave up 4 bases, with 15 bases separating them. Germline assignment: CDR1 SGHTA and CDR2 FQGNSA. CDR3 sequence (DNA): TGTGCCAGCAGCCCCCATTACTCCAGGGGAAACACCATATATTTT. Its protein is CASSPHYSRGNTIYF.

V and J are TRBV10-2 and TRBJ2-5; 10 bases agree with TRBD1. Germline-derived CDR1 and CDR2 are WSHSY and SAAADI. This CDR3 region has 13 residues. The trim removed 8 bases at V and 4 bases at J, leaving 4 bases unmatched. Here the CDR3 reads CASHDRGPETQYF. CDR3 in DNA: TGCGCCAGCCATGACAGGGGGCCAGAGACCCAGTACTTC.

V gene TRBV5-1 combines with J gene TRBJ2-7; 16 bases match TRBD2. V shed 0 bases, J shed 6 bases, and the junction held 9 bases outside the gene matches. This CDR3 is built from 18 residues. Germline V lookup: CDR1 SGHRS, CDR2 YFSETQ. The CDR3 protein is CASSLAGLAGGHYAEQYF. In DNA, the CDR3 is TGCGCCAGCAGCTTGGCGGGACTAGCGGGGGGGCATTATGCCGAGCAGTACTTC.

The rearrangement links TRBV5-1 to TRBJ2-1; 10 positions agree with TRBD2. V gave up 4 bases and J gave up 7 bases; unmatched junction bases: 5. Germline V lookup: CDR1 SGHRS, CDR2 YFSETQ. The CDR3 sequence is 14 residues long. CDR3 in DNA: TGCGCCAGCAGCCAAGCGGGGGGGTCGAATGAGCAGTTCTTC. It specifies CASSQAGGSNEQFF.

This chain joins TRBV7-8 and TRBJ2-5; D not resolved. Germline V gene lookup returns CDR1 SGHVS and CDR2 FQNEAQ. The CDR3 runs to 13 residues. The V and J ends lost 2 bases and 5 bases respectively, with 9 bases between them. The CDR3 DNA reads TGTGCCAGCAGCTTACTGCAGGCGGAGACCCAGTACTTC. This gives the protein CASSLLQAETQYF.

The chain couples TRBV9 to TRBJ2-1, with TRBD1 matching 8 bases. CDR1 is SGDLS, CDR2 YYNGEE, per germline. V shed 2 bases and J 8 bases; nucleotides not matched to a gene: 6. This CDR3 comprises 14 residues. Here the CDR3 reads CASSVYQGADEQFF. The CDR3, as DNA: TGTGCCAGCAGCGTCTACCAGGGGGCGGATGAGCAGTTCTTC.